These 10 T cell receptor beta chains came from one sample sequenced in a study of control samples from healthy donors and cancer patients. The protocol was immunoSEQ multiplex PCR, while the TCRdb copy is restricted to in-frame clones and leaves out a portion. The table has about 270,000 clones, about four fifths seen once. The source material was PBMCs. The receptors originated from a woman aged 55 to 70 with lung cancer.

J is TRBJ1-2 and V is TRBV5-1; perhaps TRBD1 as D (5 bases). The germline V gene encodes CDR1 SGHRS and CDR2 YFSETQ. The CDR3 sequence is 16 residues long. Trimming shortened V by 4 bases and J by 8 bases, and 24 bases separated the two germline ends. The CDR3 DNA follows: TGCGCCAGCAGCCTGGTTCCCGAGACAGTCCTAGGGGGCTACACCTTC. It codes for CASSLVPETVLGGYTF.

The chain has TRBV15 and TRBJ2-3; TRBD2 matches 11 bases. Germline assignment: CDR1 LNHNV and CDR2 YYDKDF (reference sequence). Trimming removed 1 base from V and 4 bases from J; junction bases left unmatched: 7. The CDR3 is made up of 17 amino acids. The CDR3 coding sequence is TGTGCCACCAGCAGAGCTCTAGCGGGAGGCCAGGCAGATACGCAGTATTTT. It translates to CATSRALAGGQADTQYF.

This chain joins TRBV3-1 (or the pseudogene TRBV3-2) and TRBJ2-7; unclear D gene. The V end was cut by 4 bases, the J end by 3 bases, with 10 bases between. CDR3 length: 13 residues. Germline V gene lookup returns CDR1 LGHDT and CDR2 YNNKEL (reference sequence). The CDR3 DNA reads TGTGCCAGCAGCCCTCAGCCTGACTACGAGCAGTACTTC. Amino acids: CASSPQPDYEQYF.

The sample holds one count of this clone. The rearrangement joins TRBV5-4 to TRBJ2-2; the D gene is possibly TRBD2 (6 bases). This CDR3 has 15 residues. Deletions cut 2 bases from V and 2 bases from J, with 10 bases between. Germline assignment: CDR1 SGHNT and CDR2 YYREEE (reference sequence). The CDR3 nucleotides read TGTGCCAGCAGCTTAGGAGGGATCAACACCGGGGAGCTGTTTTTT. Translating it yields CASSLGGINTGELFF.

V gene TRBV7-9 combines with J gene TRBJ1-6, with 9 bases aligning to TRBD1. V was clipped by 5 bases and J by 6 bases; unmatched bases: 14. The CDR3 is 18 amino acids. Germline values: CDR1 SEHNR, CDR2 FQNEAQ (reference sequence). The CDR3 protein is CASSPAPGTGFRNSPLHF. CDR3 nucleotides: TGTGCCAGCAGCCCAGCCCCCGGGACAGGGTTTCGTAATTCACCCCTCCACTTT.

This clone was seen once. The J gene is TRBJ1-4, the V gene TRBV10-3, with 9 nucleotides matching TRBD1. The CDR3 has 13 residues. After removal of 6 bases from V and 4 bases from J, the junction contained 0 bases not matched to a gene. Germline-derived CDR1 and CDR2 are ENHRY and SYGVKD. Here the CDR3 reads CAIRGQGNEKLFF. The CDR3 nucleotides are TGTGCCATCAGGGGACAGGGTAATGAAAAACTGTTTTTT.

The CDR3 DNA is TGCGCCAGCAGCTTGGGGCCCTCGGATTCACCCCTCCACTTT. Residues: CASSLGPSDSPLHF. J is TRBJ1-6 and V is TRBV5-1; no definite D call. The CDR3 sequence is 14 residues long. CDR1 is SGHRS and CDR2 is YFSETQ in the germline V gene. Deletions cut 0 bases from V and 8 bases from J, with 9 bases between.

The V and J genes are TRBV29-1 and TRBJ2-1; TRBD1 aligns across 7 bases. V trimming: 3 bases; J trimming: 7 bases; junction bases outside the gene matches: 18. CDR1 and CDR2 (germline): SQVTM, ANQGSEA. This CDR3 is 17 amino acids long. The CDR3, as DNA: TGCAGCGTTGACGCAGGGGGTATAGTAGACCCAGGGAATGAGCAGTTCTTC. Residues: CSVDAGGIVDPGNEQFF.

The V gene is TRBV7-5, the J gene TRBJ2-3. TRBV7-5 counts as a pseudogene. The CDR3 loop spans 14 amino acids. The CDR3 sequence: CARSRRGPTDTQYF. CDR3 nucleotide sequence: TGTGCCAGAAGCCGACGGGGCCCGACGGATACGCAGTATTTT.

Of note for this clone: Other DNA sequences in the same sample also yield this CDR3. This sequence joins TRBV5-4 and TRBJ2-3, with 8 bases matching TRBD1. V lost 3 bases, J lost 4 bases, and 7 bases stayed unmatched. The germline V gene encodes CDR1 SGHNT and CDR2 YYREEE (reference sequence). The CDR3 runs 15 residues. CDR3 in amino acids: CASSSGQGGADTQYF. The CDR3 DNA reads as TGTGCCAGCAGCTCCGGACAGGGTGGGGCAGATACGCAGTATTTT.